This entry is about one T cell receptor (beta chain). The sample comes from a study of human T cells and chemical hapten exposure. Study-wide context: Minor pooled library volume differences mainly drove per-sample TCR yield variation.

The CDR3 consists of 17 residues. The germline V gene encodes CDR1 MGHRA and CDR2 YSYEKL. Trimming cost V 0 bases and J 1 base, with 13 bases left between them. Stated time point: healthy volunteer bleed at 6 weeks. Total RNA was isolated from whole blood that had not been fractionated. TCRdb ran MiXCR on the RACE reads and lists one entry per CDR3 protein. The table shows about 77,000 distinct CDR3 sequences, with around 9.3% occurring only once. The sequenced sample consisted of whole blood. This TCR was recovered from a female donor in good health. Some clones in this sample may be carry-over from other donors' samples. V usage is TRBV4-1 and J usage is TRBJ2-1, with D possibly matching TRBD2 (5 bases). The CDR3 is CASSQDPSFGSYNEQFF. DNA for the CDR3: TGCGCCAGCAGCCAAGACCCTAGCTTCGGGTCCTACAATGAGCAGTTCTTC.